Listed below are T cell receptor beta chains from one sample, sequenced in a study of tumor-infiltrating lymphocytes in primary liver carcinoma. TCRdb fed the multiplex PCR reads into MiXCR, producing one record per CDR3 protein. The sample lists more than 30,000 distinct CDR3 sequences, 75% to 85% occurring once. The sequencing input was liver tumor tissue from sampling region 5. The receptors were sampled from a man aged 35 to 55 with primary liver carcinoma and hepatitis B virus infection. Both conserved end residues are part of each CDR3. The D gene is left open where the match is weak. Clone size appears in some rows only: once, few, many, or a class for an expanded clone.

V	D	J	length	size	CDR3	DNA
TRBV19	TRBD1	TRBJ2-7	13	-	CASGRDRGHEQYF	TGTGCCAGCGGCCGGGACAGGGGACACGAGCAGTACTTC
TRBV7-9	-	TRBJ1-2	16	-	CTSGPEGRLSQYGYTF	TGTACTAGCGGCCCCGAGGGCAGGCTGTCCCAGTATGGCTACACCTTC
TRBV29-1	TRBD1	TRBJ1-1	12	-	CSVGTGSTEAFF	TGCAGCGTCGGGACAGGGAGCACTGAAGCTTTCTTT
TRBV7-2	-	TRBJ2-7	14	-	CASSLAPSAYDQYF	TGTGCCAGCAGCTTGGCTCCTAGCGCCTACGATCAGTACTTC
TRBV11-2	-	TRBJ2-3	16	-	CASSRHTINPTDTQYF	TGTGCCAGCAGCCGACATACCATCAACCCCACAGATACACAGTATTTT
TRBV20-1	-	TRBJ1-2	13	-	CSVTAGRLSGYTF	TGCAGTGTTACGGCAGGTCGGCTCTCTGGCTATACCTTC
TRBV12-3/TRBV12-4	TRBD1	TRBJ2-2	16	-	CACRRIGQGNTGELFF	TGTGCCTGCAGAAGAATAGGACAGGGGAACACCGGGGAGCTGTTTTTT
TRBV11-2	-	TRBJ2-3	12	-	CTNSASTDTQYF	TGTACTAACAGCGCCAGCACAGATACGCAGTATTTT
TRBV5-6	TRBD2	TRBJ2-7	15	-	CASSFMVSGTYRQYF	TGTGCCAGCAGCTTCATGGTTAGCGGGACGTACAGGCAGTACTTC
TRBV6-6	TRBD2	TRBJ2-7	15	medium-sized	CASRRTSGGFNEQYF	TGTGCCAGCAGGCGGACTAGCGGGGGGTTCAACGAGCAGTACTTC
TRBV29-1	TRBD2	TRBJ2-5	14	-	CSVEDKASGETQYF	TGCAGCGTTGAAGATAAGGCTAGCGGGGAGACCCAGTACTTC
TRBV4-3	TRBD2	TRBJ2-7	15	-	CTSSREGAGACEQYF	TGCACCAGCAGCCGCGAAGGAGCGGGAGCGTGCGAGCAGTACTTC
TRBV4-3	TRBD2	TRBJ2-7	18	-	CASSQAVAGGLISYEHYF	TGCGCCAGCAGCCAAGCTGTGGCGGGGGGTCTCATTAGCTACGAGCATTACTTC
TRBV5-1	TRBD1	TRBJ2-1	16	-	CASSSSGTDSFNEQFF	TGCGCCAGCAGCTCATCAGGGACAGACTCCTTCAATGAGCAGTTCTTC
TRBV5-1	-	TRBJ1-2	13	once	CDSSEFAGHGHTF	TGCGACAGCAGTGAATTTGCTGGGCATGGCCACACCTTC
TRBV29-1	-	TRBJ2-6	15	-	CSVQWTTSGSNVLTF	TGCAGCGTCCAGTGGACGACCTCTGGGAGCAACGTCCTGACTTTC
TRBV28	TRBD2	TRBJ2-1	14	many	CASKSGTRYNEQFF	TGTGCCAGCAAGAGCGGGACCCGCTACAATGAGCAGTTCTTC
TRBV28	-	TRBJ2-3	15	many	CASSLSPGATDTQYF	TGTGCCAGCAGTTTATCCCCGGGAGCCACAGATACGCAGTATTTT
TRBV29-1	-	TRBJ2-3	12	-	CSVVQGGDTQYF	TGCAGCGTTGTGCAGGGTGGGGATACACAGTATTTT
TRBV10-2	TRBD1	TRBJ2-7	16	-	CTSSESASRTGDEQYF	TGTACCAGCAGTGAGTCGGCCTCTCGGACAGGGGACGAGCAGTACTTC
TRBV10-2	-	TRBJ2-1	14	-	CASTEPGNYNEQFF	TGCGCCAGCACCGAACCGGGAAACTACAATGAGCAGTTCTTC
TRBV6-6	-	TRBJ2-1	16	-	CASSYPTNGVANEQFF	TGTGCCAGTAGTTACCCCACTAACGGGGTAGCGAATGAGCAGTTCTTC
TRBV19	TRBD1	TRBJ1-1	15	many	CASSIGQGVRTEAFF	TGTGCCAGTAGTATCGGGCAGGGGGTAAGGACTGAAGCTTTCTTT
TRBV19	-	TRBJ2-3	15	-	CASNSGVGRTDTQYF	TGTGCCAGTAATTCGGGCGTAGGGAGGACAGATACGCAGTACTTT